A selection of T cell receptor beta chains follows, all from one sample in a study of OX40 agonist ivuxolimab in advanced cancers. The data were produced by immunoSEQ multiplex PCR, yet TCRdb's version contains in-frame clones alone and is incomplete. Here the sample spans about 27,000 clones, 65% to 90% being singletons. The sample here was CD4+ or CD8+ T cells sorted from blood, taken in a trial of the OX40 agonist ivuxolimab. The receptors stem from an adult with an advanced solid tumor such as melanoma, head and neck, liver or kidney cancer. Each CDR3 is given with its conserved first and last residue. The D gene is left open where the match is weak. Clone size, where shown, is once, few, many, or a class for clones that have expanded.

d_call	v_call	clone_size	j_call	cdr3_aa	cdr3_nt
TRBD1	TRBV2	NA	TRBJ1-5	CASSESGQGNQPQHF	TGTGCCAGCAGTGAATCGGGACAGGGCAATCAGCCCCAGCATTTT
NA	TRBV5-8	NA	TRBJ2-1	CASSVQFPLYNEQFF	TGTGCCAGCAGCGTACAGTTTCCACTCTACAATGAGCAGTTCTTC
NA	TRBV6-1	NA	TRBJ2-7	CASDLAYEQYF	TGTGCCAGCGACCTAGCCTACGAGCAGTACTTC
NA	TRBV5-6	once	TRBJ2-7	CASSYTGYYEQYF	TGTGCCAGCAGTTATACAGGGTACTACGAGCAGTACTTC
NA	TRBV6-5	once	TRBJ1-2	CASSYSNLYYGYTF	TGTGCCAGCAGTTACTCGAACCTGTACTATGGCTACACCTTC
NA	TRBV7-9	NA	TRBJ2-7	CASSPPGYYEQYF	TGTGCCAGCAGCCCTCCCGGATACTACGAGCAGTACTTC
TRBD2	TRBV7-9	medium-sized	TRBJ2-3	CASSLVLAGADTQYF	TGTGCCAGCAGCTTAGTCTTAGCGGGGGCGGATACGCAGTATTTT
TRBD1	TRBV5-6	NA	TRBJ2-6	CASSDGTGAGANVLTF	TGTGCCAGCAGCGACGGGACAGGAGCTGGGGCCAACGTCCTGACTTTC
TRBD1	TRBV28	few	TRBJ2-2	CASSFGQGETITGELFF	TGTGCCAGCAGTTTTGGTCAGGGGGAAACTATCACCGGGGAGCTGTTTTTT
NA	TRBV29-1	NA	TRBJ2-5	CSVEGGHQETQYF	TGCAGCGTTGAAGGGGGCCACCAAGAGACCCAGTACTTC
TRBD2	TRBV4-2	NA	TRBJ2-5	CASSQRLAGVYQETQYF	TGTGCCAGCAGCCAGAGACTAGCGGGAGTATACCAAGAGACCCAGTACTTC
TRBD2	TRBV19	once	TRBJ2-1	CASSNPQGLAVRYNEQFF	TGTGCCAGTAGTAACCCTCAAGGACTAGCGGTGAGGTACAATGAGCAGTTCTTC
TRBD1	TRBV30	NA	TRBJ1-5	CAWSYGTVSNQPQHF	TGTGCCTGGAGTTACGGGACAGTTAGCAATCAGCCCCAGCATTTT
NA	TRBV6-1	NA	TRBJ2-5	CASRNRVLGETQYF	TGTGCCAGCAGGAACAGGGTATTAGGGGAGACCCAGTACTTC
TRBD2	TRBV2	NA	TRBJ2-5	CASLTSGGTYQETQYF	TGTGCCAGCCTCACTAGCGGGGGAACGTACCAAGAGACCCAGTACTTC
TRBD1	TRBV5-1	NA	TRBJ2-1	CASSQPGTGSNEQFF	TGCGCCAGCAGCCAACCCGGGACAGGGTCCAATGAGCAGTTCTTC
TRBD1	TRBV10-1	NA	TRBJ2-2	CASSPQGLSGELFF	TGCGCCAGCAGCCCACAGGGGCTAAGCGGGGAGCTGTTTTTT
NA	TRBV5-4	NA	TRBJ2-1	CASSLVRGIYNEQFF	TGTGCCAGCAGCTTGGTTCGCGGAATCTACAATGAGCAGTTCTTC
NA	TRBV7-9	NA	TRBJ2-2	CASRQDSTGELFF	TGTGCCAGCAGACAGGACAGCACCGGGGAGCTGTTTTTT
TRBD2	TRBV27	once	TRBJ2-7	CASSSLAGVYEQYF	TGTGCCAGCAGTTCCTTAGCGGGAGTTTACGAGCAGTACTTC
NA	TRBV29-1	NA	TRBJ1-1	CSVEGAYREAFF	TGCAGCGTTGAAGGAGCATATCGAGAAGCTTTCTTT
NA	TRBV28	NA	TRBJ2-3	CASSTRTEPTDTQYF	TGTGCCAGCAGTACCCGGACAGAACCCACAGATACGCAGTATTTT
TRBD2	TRBV5-1	NA	TRBJ2-1	CASSTGAGGNNEQFF	TGCGCCAGCAGCACCGGAGCGGGGGGTAACAATGAGCAGTTCTTC
NA	TRBV30	NA	TRBJ2-5	CAWSVPRLIQETQYF	TGTGCCTGGAGTGTACCCCGACTGATCCAAGAGACCCAGTACTTC